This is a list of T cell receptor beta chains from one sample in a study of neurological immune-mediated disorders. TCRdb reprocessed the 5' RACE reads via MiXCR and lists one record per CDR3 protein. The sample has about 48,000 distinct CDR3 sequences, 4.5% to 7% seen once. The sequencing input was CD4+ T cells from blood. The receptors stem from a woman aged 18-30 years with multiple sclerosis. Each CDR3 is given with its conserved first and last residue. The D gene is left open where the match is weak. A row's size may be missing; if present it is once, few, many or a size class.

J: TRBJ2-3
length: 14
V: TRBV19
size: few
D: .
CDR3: CASSIEARTDTQYF
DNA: TGTGCCAGTAGTATAGAGGCCAGGACAGATACGCAGTATTTT

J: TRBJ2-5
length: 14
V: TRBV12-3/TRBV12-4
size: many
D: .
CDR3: CASSLNSESGTQYF
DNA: TGTGCCAGCAGTTTAAACTCGGAGAGCGGGACCCAGTACTTC

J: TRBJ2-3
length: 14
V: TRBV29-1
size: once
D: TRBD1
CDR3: CSGMTGGLTDTQYF
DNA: TGCAGCGGCATGACAGGGGGCCTCACAGATACGCAGTATTTT

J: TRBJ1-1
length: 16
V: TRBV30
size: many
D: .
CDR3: CAWSEGWTNMNTEAFF
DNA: TGTGCCTGGAGTGAAGGTTGGACAAATATGAACACTGAAGCTTTCTTT

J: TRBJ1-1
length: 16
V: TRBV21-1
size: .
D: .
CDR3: CASSTWDSDLNTEAFF
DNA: TGTGCCAGCAGCACTTGGGACAGCGATTTGAACACTGAAGCTTTCTTT

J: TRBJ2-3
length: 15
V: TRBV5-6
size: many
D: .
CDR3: CASSLRTPSTDTQYF
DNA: TGTGCCAGCAGCTTGCGGACCCCTAGCACAGATACGCAGTATTTT

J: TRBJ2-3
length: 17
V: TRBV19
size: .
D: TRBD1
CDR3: CASSMDRGRRPTDTQYF
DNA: TGTGCCAGTAGTATGGACAGGGGAAGAAGACCCACAGATACGCAGTATTTT

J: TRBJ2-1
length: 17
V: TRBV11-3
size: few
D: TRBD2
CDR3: CASSLGVAGGPYNEQFF
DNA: TGTGCCAGCAGCTTAGGGGTAGCGGGAGGGCCCTACAATGAGCAGTTCTTC

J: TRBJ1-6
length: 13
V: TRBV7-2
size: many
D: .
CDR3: CASSPRVSSPLHF
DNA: TGTGCCAGCAGCCCCCGGGTCTCTTCACCCCTCCACTTT

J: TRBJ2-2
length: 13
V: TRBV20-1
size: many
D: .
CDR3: CSARWTVTGELFF
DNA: TGCAGTGCTAGGTGGACGGTCACCGGGGAGCTGTTTTTT

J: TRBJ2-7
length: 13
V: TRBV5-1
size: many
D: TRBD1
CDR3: CASSRGLTYEQYF
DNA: TGCGCCAGCAGCAGGGGGCTAACCTACGAGCAGTACTTC

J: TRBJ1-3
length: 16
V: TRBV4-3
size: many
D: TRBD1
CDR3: CASSQGTQGSGNTIYF
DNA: TGCGCCAGCAGCCAAGGGACACAGGGGTCTGGAAACACCATATATTTT

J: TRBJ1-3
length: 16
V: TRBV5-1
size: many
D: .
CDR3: CASSLEPQLSGNTIYF
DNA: TGCGCCAGCAGCTTGGAGCCACAGCTCTCTGGAAACACCATATATTTT

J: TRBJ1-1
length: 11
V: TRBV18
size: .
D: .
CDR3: CASSPDTEAFF
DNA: TGTGCCAGCTCACCAGACACTGAAGCTTTCTTT

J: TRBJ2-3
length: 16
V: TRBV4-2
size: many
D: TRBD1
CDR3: CASSQEETGGRREQYF
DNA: TGTGCCAGCAGCCAAGAGGAGACAGGGGGCAGGAGGGAGCAGTATTTT

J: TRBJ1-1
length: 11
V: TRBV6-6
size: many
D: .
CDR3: CAAHGGTEAFF
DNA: TGTGCCGCCCACGGCGGCACTGAAGCTTTCTTT

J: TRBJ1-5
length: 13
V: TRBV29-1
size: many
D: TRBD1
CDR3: CSVGQDLGQPQHF
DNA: TGCAGCGTCGGACAGGATCTAGGACAGCCCCAGCATTTT

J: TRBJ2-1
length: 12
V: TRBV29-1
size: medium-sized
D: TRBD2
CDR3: CSVAAGVHEQFF
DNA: TGCAGCGTTGCAGCGGGAGTGCATGAGCAGTTCTTC

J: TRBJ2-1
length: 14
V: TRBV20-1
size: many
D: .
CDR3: CSASGGQPYNEQFF
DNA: TGCAGTGCTAGTGGCGGACAGCCCTACAATGAGCAGTTCTTC

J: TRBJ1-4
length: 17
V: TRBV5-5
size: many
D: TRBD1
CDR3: CASSLTGGRATNEKLFF
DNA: TGTGCCAGCAGTTTGACAGGGGGCCGTGCAACTAATGAAAAACTGTTTTTT

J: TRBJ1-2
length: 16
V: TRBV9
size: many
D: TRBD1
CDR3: CASSDQTTGGAEGYTF
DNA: TGTGCCAGCAGCGATCAAACAACAGGGGGCGCGGAAGGCTACACCTTC

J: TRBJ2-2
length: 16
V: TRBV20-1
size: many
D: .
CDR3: CSARATGRGVTGELFF
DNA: TGCAGTGCTAGAGCGACAGGGAGGGGAGTTACCGGGGAGCTGTTTTTT

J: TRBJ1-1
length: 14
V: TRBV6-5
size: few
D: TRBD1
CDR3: CASRVPGTGPITFF
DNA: TGTGCCAGCAGAGTTCCCGGGACAGGCCCTATTACTTTCTTT

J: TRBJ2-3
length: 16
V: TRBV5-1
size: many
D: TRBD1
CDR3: CASSLVVVTGGSTQYF
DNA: TGCGCCAGCAGCTTGGTGGTTGTGACAGGGGGCAGTACGCAGTATTTT

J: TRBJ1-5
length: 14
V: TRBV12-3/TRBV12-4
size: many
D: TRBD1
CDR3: CASSFGTGYQPQHF
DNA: TGTGCCAGCAGTTTTGGGACAGGGTATCAGCCCCAGCATTTT

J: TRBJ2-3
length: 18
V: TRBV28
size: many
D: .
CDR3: CASSPPPAGQPGADTQYF
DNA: TGTGCCAGCAGTCCCCCCCCCGCGGGACAACCGGGGGCAGATACGCAGTATTTT

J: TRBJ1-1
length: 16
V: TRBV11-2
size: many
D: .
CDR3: CASSLDLPPGNTEAFF
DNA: TGTGCCAGCAGCTTAGATCTTCCCCCCGGGAACACTGAAGCTTTCTTT

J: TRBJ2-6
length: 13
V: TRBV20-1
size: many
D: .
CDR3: CSAALSGANVLTF
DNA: TGCAGTGCTGCTTTGTCTGGGGCCAACGTCCTGACTTTC

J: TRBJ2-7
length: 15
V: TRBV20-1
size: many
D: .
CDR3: CSAGGAPGRNYEQYF
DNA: TGCAGTGCTGGGGGGGCCCCGGGACGGAACTACGAGCAGTACTTC

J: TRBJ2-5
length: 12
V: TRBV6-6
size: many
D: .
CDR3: CASSYSSGSEYF
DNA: TGTGCCAGCAGTTACTCATCGGGAAGCGAGTACTTC

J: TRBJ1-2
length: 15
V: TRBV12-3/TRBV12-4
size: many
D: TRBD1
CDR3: CASSARQGANYGYTF
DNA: TGTGCCAGCAGCGCGCGACAGGGAGCTAACTATGGCTACACCTTC

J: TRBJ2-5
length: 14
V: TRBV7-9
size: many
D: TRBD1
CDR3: CASSWTGGEETQYF
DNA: TGTGCCAGCAGCTGGACAGGGGGGGAAGAGACCCAGTACTTC

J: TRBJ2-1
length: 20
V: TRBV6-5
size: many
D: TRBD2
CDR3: CASSYSLGLAGVKGYNEQFF
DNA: TGTGCCAGCAGTTACTCGCTGGGACTAGCGGGAGTAAAGGGGTACAATGAGCAGTTCTTC

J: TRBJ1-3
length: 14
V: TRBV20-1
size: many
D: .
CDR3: CSARDRGVGNTIYF
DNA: TGCAGTGCTAGAGATAGAGGGGTTGGAAACACCATATATTTT

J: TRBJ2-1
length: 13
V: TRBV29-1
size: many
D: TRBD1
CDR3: CSVVATGVTEQFF
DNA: TGCAGCGTTGTTGCGACAGGGGTGACTGAGCAGTTCTTC

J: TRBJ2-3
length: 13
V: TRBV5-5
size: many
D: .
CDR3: CASSVHHTDTQYF
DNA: TGTGCCAGCAGCGTACACCACACAGATACGCAGTATTTT

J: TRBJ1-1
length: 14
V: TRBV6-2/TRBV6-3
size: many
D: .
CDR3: CASRSLLMNTEAFF
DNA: TGTGCCAGCAGGAGTTTGCTAATGAACACTGAAGCTTTCTTT